The clone carrying this TCR beta chain has a single count. The data were taken from a study of blood T cell repertoires in COVID-19. Study-level background: COVID-19 samples collected from the United States, Italy and Spain covered acute and convalescent phases. The analysed material was cDNA or gDNA that came from T cells, B-cell-depleted T cells, or PBMCs.

Seattle-derived patients entered the study during active infection and were followed longitudinally. Methods used by the authors: Reference gene primer amplification gave estimated nucleated cell counts. TCRdb keeps only in-frame clones here, not all; method: immunoSEQ multiplex PCR. For V, J and clone size, that table is used; D and trimming come from the DNA. The sample holds around 460,000 clones, approximately 90% seen once. The sample was peripheral blood. The receptor was derived from a man younger than 30 with COVID-19, enrolled during active disease.

Written as DNA, the CDR3 is TGTGCCAGCAGCCAAGATTACAGGGAACACGAGCAGTACTTC. It is translated as CASSQDYREHEQYF. This chain uses TRBV14 with TRBJ2-7; the D gene is possibly TRBD1 (6 bases). This CDR3 contains 14 residues. V lost 0 bases and J 5 bases, leaving 11 bases between the germline ends. Per germline, CDR1 SGHDN and CDR2 FVKESK.